A single sample gave rise to the 7 T cell receptor beta chains below, sequenced in a study of cytomegalovirus exposure and HLA in healthy donors. In the PCR, 60 Vbeta and 13 Jbeta primers were used. TCRdb's table, derived via immunoSEQ multiplex PCR, lists solely in-frame clones and lacks some. Here the sample spans tens of thousands of clones, 75% being singletons. Material for sequencing was PBMCs. The source of these receptors is a man aged 70-80 years in good health and CMV-seronegative.

The rearrangement links TRBV18 to TRBJ2-3, with 7 bases fitting TRBD2. The CDR3 is 16 amino acids. The germline CDR1 and CDR2 sequences are KGHSH and LQKENI. Losses at the gene ends were 0 bases for V and 1 base for J; bases not matched to a gene: 4. This CDR3 reads CASSPPRLARTDTQYF. The DNA of the CDR3 is TGTGCCAGCTCACCACCTAGACTAGCCCGCACAGATACGCAGTATTTT.

This sequence joins TRBV18 and TRBJ2-1; 10 bases line up with TRBD2. The CDR3 contains 14 residues. CDR1 is KGHSH and CDR2 is LQKENI in the germline V gene. V was clipped by 5 bases and J by 8 bases; unmatched bases: 6. Here the CDR3 DNA reads TGTGCCAGCTCAATAGGCCTAGCGGGGGATGAGCAGTTCTTC. The encoded protein is CASSIGLAGDEQFF. Drawing the rest from reference TRBV18 and TRBJ2-1, the complete variable domain is NAGVMQNPRHLVRRRGQEARLRCSPMKGHSHVYWYRQLPEEGLKFMVYLQKENIIDESGMPKERFSAEFPKEGPSILRIQQVVRGDSAAYFCASSIGLAGDEQFFGPGTRLTVL.

The chain has TRBV9 and TRBJ2-7; TRBD1 matches 9 bases. Trimming removed 2 bases from V and 2 bases from J; junction bases left unmatched: 5. The germline V gene encodes CDR1 SGDLS and CDR2 YYNGEE. The CDR3 length is 15 residues. The CDR3 reads CASSVGTGRPYEQYF. The CDR3, as DNA: TGTGCCAGCAGCGTCGGGACAGGGCGCCCCTACGAGCAGTACTTC. The entire variable domain, with the rest obtained from reference TRBV9 and TRBJ2-7, is as follows: DSGVTQTPKHLITATGQRVTLRCSPRSGDLSVYWYQQSLDQGLQFLIQYYNGEERAKGNILERFSAQQFPDLHSELNLSSLELGDSALYFCASSVGTGRPYEQYFGPGTRLTVT.

J is TRBJ2-2 and V is TRBV19, with TRBD2 as a possible D gene (5 bases). V was pared by 5 bases and J by 0 bases, with 13 bases between. CDR1 is LNHDA, CDR2 SQIVND, per germline (reference sequence). This CDR3 has 16 amino acids. CDR3 nucleotides: TGTGCCAGTAGTCTGAGGGAACTGGCGAACACCGGGGAGCTGTTTTTT. It codes for CASSLRELANTGELFF. Full variable domain (rest looked up from reference TRBV19 and TRBJ2-2): DGGITQSPKYLFRKEGQNVTLSCEQNLNHDAMYWYRQDPGQGLRLIYYSQIVNDFQKGDIAEGYSVSREKKESFPLTVTSAQKNPTAFYLCASSLRELANTGELFFGEGSRLTVL.

The CDR3 spells CASSPLAGGWQYF. For the CDR3, the DNA is TGTGCCAGCAGCCCCTTGGCGGGAGGTTGGCAGTACTTC. The chain has TRBV7-2 and TRBJ2-7; 8 nucleotides match TRBD2. The germline CDR1 and CDR2 sequences are SGHTA and FQGNSA. With 5 bases clipped from V and 9 bases from J, the junction kept 9 bases outside the gene matches. The CDR3 sequence is 13 residues long.

The J gene is TRBJ1-4, the V gene TRBV11-2, with TRBD1 matching over 7 bases. Germline values: CDR1 SGHAT, CDR2 FQNNGV. This CDR3 contains 16 residues. V gave up 5 bases and J gave up 8 bases; unmatched junction bases: 14. Here the CDR3 reads CASSNGTARSREKLFF. Here the CDR3 DNA reads TGTGCCAGCAGCAACGGGACAGCGAGAAGCAGAGAAAAACTGTTTTTT.

The chain has TRBV7-2 and TRBJ2-1; 9 bases line up with TRBD2. The ends lost 5 bases at V and 10 bases at J; junction bases unmatched: 3. This CDR3 comprises 12 residues. CDR1 and CDR2 (germline): SGHTA, FQGNSA. CDR3 loop: CASSLSGREQFF. The CDR3 DNA sequence: TGTGCCAGCAGCCTTAGCGGGAGAGAGCAGTTCTTC.